This T cell receptor (beta chain) was profiled in a study of blood T cell repertoires in COVID-19. The overall study: Collection of acute and convalescent COVID-19 samples took place in the United States, Italy and Spain. PBMCs, B-cell-depleted T cells, or T cells provided the cDNA or gDNA that made up the material.

V was clipped by 1 base and J by 5 bases, with 9 bases between them. The germline V gene encodes CDR1 WSHSY and CDR2 SAAADI. This CDR3 has 14 residues. Sequencing used immunoSEQ multiplex PCR; TCRdb keeps in-frame clones, though not all of them. The sample carries some 9,000 clones, 80% recorded once. This chain links TRBV10-2 with TRBJ1-5; D is unclear. The source is a man aged 65 to 79 with active COVID-19. Input material: peripheral blood. The CDR3 sequence is CASSEFTRDQPQHF. CDR3 DNA sequence: TGCGCCAGCAGTGAGTTCACCCGGGATCAGCCCCAGCATTTT.